This T cell receptor beta chain comes out of a study of tumor-infiltrating lymphocytes in localized non-small cell lung cancer. Study details: Some samples were collected after neoadjuvant chemotherapy; smokers, never-smokers and several histologies were included. Each patient gave resected tumor and non-adjacent uninvolved lung tissue. Study results and caveats: No T-cell fraction difference was seen between IM1 and IM2 tumors.

Produced via immunoSEQ multiplex PCR; TCRdb's table is partial and in-frame only. The table records 10,000 to 12,000 clones, just over 85% of them present only once. As concerns this clone: Its target is not known.

The germline CDR1 and CDR2 sequences are SGHDT and YYEEEE. V shed 1 base and J 3 bases; nucleotides not matched to a gene: 1. This CDR3 region has 15 residues. This rearrangement joins TRBV5-6 to TRBJ1-4; 9 bases line up with TRBD1. The source material was uninvolved lung tissue not adjacent to the tumor. The sequence derives from a human donor with non-small cell lung cancer. The CDR3: CASSLRDRANEKLFF. CDR3 bases: TGTGCCAGCAGCTTGCGGGACAGGGCTAATGAAAAACTGTTTTTT.